This T cell receptor beta chain derives from a study of T cells expressing NK-cell markers. For the study at large: In the group of eight sequenced donors, seven were HCMV-seropositive and one was seronegative. Broader study findings: These clonotypes also led the CD3+CD56-NKG2C+ fraction in a few donors.

Comments on this clonotype: Its target is unknown.

TCRdb reanalyzed the 5' RACE reads and collapses them to one entry per CDR3 protein, without DNA. Its clone listing holds about 160,000 distinct CDR3 sequences. The CDR3 has 11 residues. The germline CDR1 and CDR2 sequences are SGHRS and YFSETQ. V is TRBV5-1 and J is TRBJ2-7. The specimen was blood T cells: a sorted CD56 or NKG2C T cell subset, CD4+ or CD8+ T cells, or bulk PBMC T cells (not recorded which). This receptor was obtained from a woman between 18 and 70 years old in good health. The CDR3 region is CASSLETEQYF. The full variable domain, its missing parts supplied by reference TRBV5-1 and TRBJ2-7, is KAGVTQTPRYLIKTRGQQVTLSCSPISGHRSVSWYQQTPGQGLQFLFEYFSETQRNKGNFPGRFSGRQFSNSRSEMNVSTLELGDSALYLCASSLETEQYFGPGTRLTVT.